The clone carrying this T cell receptor (beta chain) turned up a few times. What it binds is not known. This entry is derived from a study of beta chain features in type 1 diabetes. Study-level results: Junctions at VDJ sites from type 1 diabetes patients had fewer insertions and more deletions.

Purities over 98% were achieved in all sorted populations. V was shortened by 1 base and J by 5 bases, with 12 bases between the two germline ends. CDR3 length equals 14 residues. Germline V gene data show CDR1 as SGHRS and CDR2 as YFSETQ. Expressed TCRB transcripts were sequenced because the isolated RNA had all been reverse transcribed beforehand. Here immunoSEQ multiplex PCR was the method, and the copy in TCRdb shows in-frame clones only, minus some. The profile covers hundreds of thousands of clones, with approximately 11% appearing a single time and 0.015% to 0.02% taken by the ten largest. The sequence derives from a woman under 40 in good health. Material: naive CD4+ T cells from blood. The rearrangement links TRBV5-1 to TRBJ2-5; no clear D. As DNA, the CDR3 is TGCGCCAGCAGCTTGAGTCTCAACGGGGAGACCCAGTACTTC. Translating gives CASSLSLNGETQYF.